The present TCR beta chain was sequenced within a study of control samples from healthy donors and cancer patients. CDR3 size: 12 residues. Looked up from germline, CDR1 is SNHLY and CDR2 is FYNNEI. J gave up 7 bases and V 6 bases, and 2 bases lay outside the gene matches. Sequencing was performed with immunoSEQ multiplex PCR; in TCRdb, only in-frame clones are kept and a portion is missing. In the table there are 90,000 to 100,000 clones, around 80% of which are singletons. The V call is TRBV2, the J call TRBJ1-4; TRBD1 aligns across 7 bases. The sample was blood. The sequence derives from a woman aged 25 to 39 in good health. The CDR3 nucleotides read TGTGCCAGCAGGACAGGGTTTGAAAAACTGTTTTTT. This codes for CASRTGFEKLFF.